Each of the 5 T cell receptor beta chains below was sequenced from the same sample in a study of CD8+CD57+ T cells in acquired aplastic anemia. TCR beta VDJ combinations and CDR3 sequences were profiled from genomic DNA. TCRdb redid the calling of the reads with MiXCR, one entry per CDR3 protein. The data contain 200,000 to 250,000 distinct CDR3 sequences, approximately 65% of them seen just once; the ten biggest clones take up about 60%. Flow cytometry had shown expanded CD8+CD57+ cells in the patients chosen for sequencing. The sequencing input was sorted CD4+, CD8+, or CD8+CD57+ T cells (not recorded which) from PBMCs. The origin of the receptors is a human donor with aplastic anemia.

This clonotype was seen repeatedly, ten times or more. This chain joins TRBV9 and TRBJ2-1; 14 bases line up with TRBD2. This CDR3 is 16 amino acids long. The germline V gene has CDR1 SGDLS and CDR2 YYNGEE. Germline trimming cut 4 bases from V and 2 bases from J; bases unmatched to any gene: 2. CDR3 loop: CASSLGLAGAYNEQFF. In nucleotides, the CDR3 is TGTGCCAGCAGCTTGGGACTAGCGGGGGCCTACAATGAGCAGTTCTTC.

This clonotype was observed at least ten times. V and J are TRBV5-1 and TRBJ1-5, with D possibly being TRBD1 (6 bases). The CDR3 sequence is 14 residues long. Per germline, CDR1 SGHRS and CDR2 YFSETQ. V shed 1 base and J shed 6 bases, with 11 bases lying between them. Written as DNA, the CDR3 is TGCGCCAGCAGCTTGACCGGGGGCGGTCAGCCCCAGCATTTT. Amino acids: CASSLTGGGQPQHF.

The V gene is TRBV7-9, the J gene TRBJ1-5; possibly TRBD1 for D (6 bases). This CDR3 comprises 14 residues. Germline loops: CDR1 SEHNR, CDR2 FQNEAQ (reference sequence). V shed 5 bases and J shed 4 bases, with 12 bases lying between them. CDR3 region: CASSQDSQNQPQHF. The CDR3, as DNA: TGTGCCAGCAGCCAGGACAGCCAGAATCAGCCCCAGCATTTT.

In its sample, this clonotype was seen many times. The chain couples TRBV7-9 to TRBJ1-1; 8 bases fit TRBD1. The V and J ends lost 5 bases and 0 bases, in that order; junction bases with no gene match: 11. There are 17 residues in the CDR3. The germline V gene has CDR1 SEHNR and CDR2 FQNEAQ (reference sequence). Written as DNA, the CDR3 is TGTGCCAGCAGCCTTATCAGGGGGCAACTAATGAACACTGAAGCTTTCTTT. Translated, it gives CASSLIRGQLMNTEAFF.

V usage is TRBV7-9 and J usage is TRBJ2-1; maybe TRBD2 (8 bases). V was cut by 6 bases and J by 13 bases, with 19 bases left in between. The CDR3 consists of 13 residues. Germline CDR1 reads SEHNR; CDR2 reads FQNEAQ (reference sequence). The chain's CDR3 is CASSLGLAGGQFF. CDR3 bases: TGTGCCAGCAGTCTTGGACTAGCAGGGGGACAGTTCTTC.